This entry describes one T cell receptor (beta chain). Its antigen remains unidentified. The sample is drawn from a study of T cells in tumors after PD-1 blockade. Study-wide background: Excluded were patients with checkpoint blockade, immunosuppressants, or radiotherapy or other anti-cancer therapy within 4 weeks. Daily vismodegib 150 mg continued in a subset of anti-PD-1-treated patients. Study results and limitations: Around 37% of tumor TCR clonotypes were also found in blood.

Template: tumor biopsy or peripheral blood genomic DNA, about 550-6,500 ng per sample. CDR3 size: 18 residues. Trimming took 2 bases from V and 0 from J, leaving 18 bases between them. Germline values: CDR1 SGHDT, CDR2 YYEEEE. Sequenced by immunoSEQ multiplex PCR; TCRdb stores in-frame clones only, minus some. The sample holds tens of thousands of clones, around 67% seen once. This receptor was taken from a human donor with basal cell carcinoma. The sample consisted of PBMCs, taken after anti-PD-1 treatment. The J gene is TRBJ1-5, the V gene TRBV5-6, with a weak D call TRBD1 (6 bases). The CDR3 protein is CASSFDRTPYYSNQPQHF. In DNA form, the CDR3 reads TGTGCCAGCAGCTTTGACAGGACTCCATATTATAGCAATCAGCCCCAGCATTTT. The variable domain in full, completed from reference TRBV5-6 and TRBJ1-5, reads DAGVTQSPTHLIKTRGQQVTLRCSPKSGHDTVSWYQQALGQGPQFIFQYYEEEERQRGNFPDRFSGHQFPNYSSELNVNALLLGDSALYLCASSFDRTPYYSNQPQHFGDGTRLSIL.